Listed here are 19 T cell receptor beta chains from one sample, sequenced in a study of blood T cell repertoires in COVID-19. This table comes from immunoSEQ multiplex PCR, and its TCRdb copy is limited to in-frame clones, with some not included. The sample lists roughly 200,000 clones, around nine tenths occurring once. Sequenced input: PBMCs or T cells enriched from blood (not recorded which). These receptors all come from a man between 25 and 39 years old in a cohort exposed to, infected with or recovered from COVID-19 (not recorded which).

The chain combines TRBV25-1 with TRBJ2-5; TRBD1 matches 10 bases. The CDR3 is 14 amino acids. The V gene's germline CDR1 is MGHDK and CDR2 SYGVNS. V lost 3 bases to trimming and J lost 5 bases; unmatched junction nucleotides: 3. In DNA, the CDR3 is TGTGCCAGCAGTGAGCTGGACAGGGGGGAGACCCAGTACTTC. This encodes CASSELDRGETQYF.

V usage is TRBV28 and J usage is TRBJ1-5; tentatively, D is TRBD1 (5 bases). The CDR3 length is 15 residues. Germline V gene sequence: CDR1 MDHEN, CDR2 SYDVKM. V was cut by 6 bases and J by 3 bases, with 15 bases left in between. The CDR3 DNA sequence: TGTGCCAGCAGCTCTATACAGGCGCTCAATCAGCCCCAGCATTTT. Protein: CASSSIQALNQPQHF.

The genes are TRBV5-1 and TRBJ1-3; D not resolved. CDR1 is SGHRS and CDR2 is YFSETQ in the germline V gene. Trimming cost V 5 bases and J 0 bases, with 12 bases left between them. CDR3 size: 15 residues. CDR3 amino acids: CASREDGSSGNTIYF. CDR3 sequence (DNA): TGCGCCAGCAGGGAGGACGGCAGCTCTGGAAACACCATATATTTT.

The chain is built from TRBV27 and TRBJ2-5; 11 positions agree with TRBD2. The junction had 8 bases not matched to a gene; V was cut back by 6 bases and J by 5 bases. The CDR3 has 15 residues. Germline V CDR1 and CDR2: MNHEY, SMNVEV (reference sequence). This CDR3 is CASRKLAGDGETQYF. In nucleotides, the CDR3 is TGTGCCAGCAGGAAACTAGCGGGAGATGGGGAGACCCAGTACTTC.

This chain uses TRBV19 with TRBJ2-1; 10 positions match TRBD2. Trimming removed 8 bases from V and 9 bases from J; junction bases left unmatched: 10. Germline V gene lookup returns CDR1 LNHDA and CDR2 SQIVND (reference sequence). The CDR3 spans 14 residues. The CDR3 spells CASSLAGGLLEQFF. As DNA, the CDR3 is TGTGCCAGTTCATTAGCGGGAGGTTTACTTGAGCAGTTCTTC.

The chain links TRBV6-5 to TRBJ1-5; 11 positions match TRBD1. The CDR3 is 15 amino acids. V shed 4 bases and J 4 bases; nucleotides not matched to a gene: 3. Germline V CDR1 and CDR2: MNHEY, SVGAGI. The CDR3 protein is CASSSDRGRNQPQHF. The CDR3 nucleotides read TGTGCCAGCAGTTCGGACAGGGGGCGTAATCAGCCCCAGCATTTT.

The rearrangement joins TRBV5-1 to TRBJ2-5, with 7 bases that match TRBD2. The CDR3 contains 16 residues. Germline V gene lookup returns CDR1 SGHRS and CDR2 YFSETQ. J lost 5 bases, V lost 3 bases, and 13 bases had no gene match. CDR3 in amino acids: CASSSDGRLYSETQYF. The CDR3 DNA reads as TGCGCCAGCAGCTCCGACGGGAGGCTTTATAGCGAGACCCAGTACTTC.

The chain links TRBV11-2 to TRBJ1-1; D is possibly TRBD1 (5 bases). CDR1 is SGHAT, CDR2 FQNNGV, per germline. The CDR3 is 18 residues long. With 0 bases removed from V and 4 bases from J, the gap between germline ends came to 21 bases. The CDR3 reads CASSLDRLQAAGATEAFF. Here the CDR3 DNA reads TGTGCCAGCAGCTTAGATCGGCTACAGGCCGCCGGAGCCACTGAAGCTTTCTTT.

This chain connects TRBV28 to TRBJ1-5, with no clear D. Germline V gives CDR1 MDHEN, CDR2 SYDVKM. This CDR3 is 12 amino acids long. V was clipped by 4 bases and J by 3 bases, with 4 bases between them. The CDR3 coding sequence is TGTGCCAGCAGTTCCATCAATCAGCCCCAGCATTTT. As protein: CASSSINQPQHF.

The chain couples TRBV5-1 to TRBJ1-1, with D perhaps matching TRBD1 (6 bases). Trimming took 4 bases from V and 4 from J, leaving 17 bases between them. In germline, CDR1 is SGHRS, CDR2 YFSETQ. This CDR3 region has 15 residues. The CDR3 reads CASSPGVVSFTEAFF. CDR3 nucleotide sequence: TGCGCCAGCAGCCCAGGGGTGGTTAGTTTCACTGAAGCTTTCTTT.

The rearrangement links TRBV5-1 to TRBJ2-7, with a possible D match to TRBD1 (5 bases). The CDR3 length is 16 residues. Germline CDR1 SGHRS, CDR2 YFSETQ. Trimming removed 0 bases from V and 3 bases from J, with 16 bases in between. The CDR3, as DNA: TGCGCCAGCAGCTTGGGACAGCCGGAAGTAGGCTACGAGCAGTACTTC. Residues: CASSLGQPEVGYEQYF.

The rearrangement uses TRBV9 and TRBJ1-6; D is uncertain. V was shortened by 3 bases and J by 5 bases, with 12 bases between the two germline ends. This CDR3 has 15 residues. Germline-derived CDR1 and CDR2 are SGDLS and YYNGEE. The CDR3 here is CASSDEEAHNSPLHF. The CDR3 DNA reads TGTGCCAGCAGCGATGAGGAAGCGCATAATTCACCCCTCCACTTT. The entire variable domain, with the rest obtained from reference TRBV9 and TRBJ1-6, is as follows: DSGVTQTPKHLITATGQRVTLRCSPRSGDLSVYWYQQSLDQGLQFLIQYYNGEERAKGNILERFSAQQFPDLHSELNLSSLELGDSALYFCASSDEEAHNSPLHFGNGTRLTVT.

This chain links TRBV13 with TRBJ1-1, with TRBD1 matching 7 bases. CDR1 is PRHDT, CDR2 FYEKMQ, per germline (reference sequence). The junction had 7 bases not matched to a gene; V was cut back by 4 bases and J by 11 bases. This CDR3 is built from 12 residues. The CDR3 spells CASSSLQGWAFF. The DNA of the CDR3 is TGTGCCAGCAGCTCCCTACAGGGGTGGGCTTTCTTT.

The CDR3: CASSFSGGRETQYF. Here the CDR3 DNA reads TGTGCCAGCAGCTTCTCGGGCGGGAGAGAGACCCAGTACTTC. The gene calls are TRBV6-5 and TRBJ2-5; TRBD2 aligns across 7 bases. CDR3 length: 14 residues. V shed 6 bases, J shed 4 bases, and the junction held 8 bases outside the gene matches. CDR1 is MNHEY, CDR2 SVGAGI, per germline.

The chain carries TRBV6-2 or TRBV6-3 and TRBJ2-6; TRBD1 might be the D (5 bases). Per germline, CDR1 MNHEY and CDR2 SVGEGT. V shed 2 bases and J shed 4 bases, with 6 bases lying between them. The CDR3 runs 14 residues. The CDR3 region is CASSYRGGANVLTF. For the CDR3, the DNA is TGTGCCAGCAGTTACAGGGGCGGGGCCAACGTCCTGACTTTC.

This chain uses TRBV7-9 with TRBJ2-2; the match to TRBD2 covers 12 bases. The CDR3 length is 18 residues. Germline V gene sequence: CDR1 SEHNR, CDR2 FQNEAQ (reference sequence). V lost 10 bases to trimming and J lost 5 bases; unmatched junction nucleotides: 17. The CDR3 coding sequence is TGTGCCACCGGGACTAGCGGGCCGCGAGCACCCGCAACCGGGGAGCTGTTTTTT. Protein: CATGTSGPRAPATGELFF.

The chain has TRBV3-1 (or the pseudogene TRBV3-2) and TRBJ1-4, with 10 bases identical to TRBD1. The germline gives CDR1 LGHDT, CDR2 YNNKEL (reference sequence). The CDR3 is made up of 14 amino acids. J gave up 11 bases and V 0 bases, and 3 bases lay outside the gene matches. The CDR3 spells CASSQDQDRGKLFF. The CDR3 DNA follows: TGTGCCAGCAGCCAAGATCAGGACAGGGGGAAACTGTTTTTT.

This chain uses TRBV24-1 with TRBJ1-5; TRBD1 matches at 8 bases. With V trimmed by 7 bases and J by 3 bases, 4 bases remained unmatched. Germline CDR1 is KGHDR and CDR2 is SFDVKD. CDR3 length equals 14 residues. The CDR3 here is CATSGTGSNQPQHF. The CDR3 nucleotides read TGTGCCACCAGCGGGACAGGTTCCAATCAGCCCCAGCATTTT.

This rearrangement joins TRBV7-2 to TRBJ1-2, with no clear D. Trimming removed 4 bases at V and 0 bases at J, with 18 bases between. The CDR3 totals 17 residues. Germline CDR1 reads SGHTA; CDR2 reads FQGNSA. CDR3 region: CASSSPTTQPTNYGYTF. CDR3 in DNA: TGTGCCAGCAGCTCCCCAACTACACAACCGACTAACTATGGCTACACCTTC.